The sequence of this T cell receptor (beta chain) was determined in a study of PD-1 blockade in classical Hodgkin lymphoma. Study at large: Patients were given intravenous nivolumab, 3 mg/kg, every 2 weeks.

Some clones are missing from TCRdb's copy, which holds only in-frame ones; the method was immunoSEQ multiplex PCR. The top ten clones hold approximately 15% of a sample with under 30,000 clones, about two thirds of them seen once. CDR3 length: 13 residues. Trimming removed 6 bases at V and 5 bases at J, with 13 bases between. Germline CDR1 and CDR2: MNHEY and SVGAGI. Each patient's relapse followed autologous stem cell transplantation, and brentuximab vedotin exposure varied. Here the sequenced sample was peripheral blood mononuclear cells (PBMCs), taken at baseline. This sequence originates from a human donor with classical Hodgkin lymphoma. The J gene is TRBJ1-1, the V gene TRBV6-5, with D perhaps matching TRBD1 (5 bases). The CDR3 here is CASSQNWGTEAFF. The CDR3 nucleotides read TGTGCCAGCAGCCAAAATTGGGGGACTGAAGCTTTCTTT.